This TCR beta chain was captured by sequencing in a study of CD8+CD57+ T cells in acquired aplastic anemia (dated by TCRdb to the late 2010s). About the investigation overall: DNA extracted from sorted CD4+ and CD8+ cells had a mean of approximately 3.3 ug, with a range of roughly 0.19 to 27.4 ug. For healthy donor samples, the average read count was around 9.8 million for CD4+ cells and approximately 11 million for CD8+ cells.

The germline V gene specifies SGHRS as CDR1 and YFSETQ as CDR2. V and J are trimmed by 4 bases and 6 bases, and the gene matches miss 6 bases of the junction. The CDR3 goes from the cysteine to the phenylalanine over 15 residues. The retained sequence is limited to the CDR3, 45 bases, with the frame set at the first base. This clonotype was picked up many times. Its antigen has not been determined. No base quality values were provided; no much bigger clone lies one nucleotide off. In this study, sorted CD4+ and CD8+ T cells from the blood of healthy subjects and of severe aplastic anemia patients had their TCR repertoires deep-sequenced. Ficoll-Paque density gradient centrifugation was used to isolate peripheral blood mononuclear cells. Before DNA extraction, CD4+ and CD8+ T cells were sorted with FACS or magnetic beads. Genomic DNA served as template for TCR beta VDJ combination and CDR3 sequence profiling. TCR repertoire sequencing was run on an Illumina HiSeq 2000. In the paper's pipeline: TRBV/TRBJ rearrangement plots, CDR3 size and DJ length profiles, and Simpson's diversity index were used to evaluate the repertoires. The most abundant DNA sequence in the deep sequencing data was defined as the immunodominant clone. CDR3 amino acid sequences were screened for sharing across subjects and compared with published repertoires and the VDJdb database. TCRdb applied fastp at Q25 and MiXCR to the public reads, then kept only in-frame beta chains. Each record represents a unique CDR3 protein, reported with the most common genes and DNA among its rows. In this record, the V and J calls reflect TCRdb's handling and not the investigators' own analysis. This sample is represented by some 120,000 distinct CDR3 sequences; 48% of them were singletons. Of the sample, 2% to 3% falls within the top ten clones.

Paper-wide results and their limitations: Although 25 to 30 CD8+ CDR3 sequences were shared by patients and controls, these sequences appeared highly expressed in patients and within the immunodominant clones of patients. Between patients and healthy controls, no significant difference in CD8+ Simpson's diversity was found (P=0.060).

This clonotype originated in a human donor in good health, serving as a control. This sequence uses TRBV5-1 and TRBJ1-6; 8 bases in the middle match TRBD1. The sample consisted of sorted CD4+, CD8+, or CD8+CD57+ T cells (not recorded which) from PBMCs. CDR3 protein: CASSAGTGFNSPLHF. The bases read TGCGCCAGCAGCGCCGGGACAGGATTTAATTCACCCCTCCACTTT.